The subject of this entry is one TCR beta chain. The target antigen is unknown. One junction end does not reproduce the germline sequence, and a read error may be involved. The sample comes from a study of beta chain features in type 1 diabetes. The CDR3 runs 14 residues. Per germline, CDR1 KGHSH and CDR2 LQKENI. Sequenced material consisted of expressed TCRB transcripts (all of the isolated RNA was reverse transcribed). Profiled with immunoSEQ multiplex PCR; TCRdb holds only in-frame clones, not every one. The sample includes about 28,000 clones, roughly three fifths seen only once; the top ten take 1.5%. The study's findings and limits: Among all four CD4+ subsets, Type 1 diabetes patients had TCRB CDR3s that were moderately but significantly shorter. High-TCR-expressing cells could be over-represented by cDNA sequencing.

This TCR was recovered from a woman younger than 35 with type 1 diabetes. This rearrangement joins TRBV18 to TRBJ2-5; tentative D call: TRBD2 (5 bases). The specimen was Tregs from blood. This CDR3 is CASSPQPRGETQYF. CDR3 coding DNA: TGTGCCAGCTCCCCACAGCCCCGGGGAGAGACCCAGTACTTC.